The source of this T cell receptor (beta chain) is a study of blood T cell repertoires in COVID-19. Overall study: T cells, B-cell-depleted T cells, or PBMCs supplied cDNA or gDNA.

The CDR3 contains 15 residues. Germline V lookup: CDR1 ENHRY, CDR2 SYGVKD. V was cut by 6 bases and J by 5 bases, with 16 bases left in between. Generated by immunoSEQ multiplex PCR, the TCRdb table keeps only in-frame clones and is missing some. The repertoire holds about 250,000 clones, 70% to 90% seen once, with over 1.2% in the top ten. This clonotype was obtained from an older man with acute or convalescent COVID-19. This rearrangement joins TRBV10-3 to TRBJ2-2; D gene unclear. The material sequenced was peripheral blood. The CDR3 loop is CAISPRSTETGELFF. The DNA for the CDR3 is TGTGCCATCAGCCCCCGGTCGACGGAGACCGGGGAGCTGTTTTTT.